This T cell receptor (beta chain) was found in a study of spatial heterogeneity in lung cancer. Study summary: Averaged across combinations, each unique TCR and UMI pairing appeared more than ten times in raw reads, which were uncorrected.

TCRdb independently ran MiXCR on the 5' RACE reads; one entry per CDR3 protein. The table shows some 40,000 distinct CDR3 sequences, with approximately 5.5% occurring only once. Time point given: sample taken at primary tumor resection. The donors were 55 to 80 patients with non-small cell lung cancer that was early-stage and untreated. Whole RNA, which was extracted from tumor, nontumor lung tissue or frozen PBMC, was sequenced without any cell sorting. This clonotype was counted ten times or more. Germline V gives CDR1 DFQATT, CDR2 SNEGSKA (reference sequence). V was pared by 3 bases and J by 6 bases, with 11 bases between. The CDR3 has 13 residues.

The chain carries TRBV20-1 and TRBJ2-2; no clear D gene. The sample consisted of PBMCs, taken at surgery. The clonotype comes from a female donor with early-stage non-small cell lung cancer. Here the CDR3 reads CSARPHAAGELFF. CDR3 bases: TGCAGTGCTAGGCCCCACGCGGCCGGGGAGCTGTTTTTT.